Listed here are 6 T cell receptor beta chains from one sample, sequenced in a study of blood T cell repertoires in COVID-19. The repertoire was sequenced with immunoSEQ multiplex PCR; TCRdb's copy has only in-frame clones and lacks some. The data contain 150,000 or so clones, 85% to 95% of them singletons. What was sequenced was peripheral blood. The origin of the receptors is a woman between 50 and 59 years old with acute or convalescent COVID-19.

In DNA, the CDR3 is TGTGCCAGCAGCCCGGACAGGGTCATGGTGGAGACCCAGTACTTC. Its translation is CASSPDRVMVETQYF. The rearrangement joins TRBV28 to TRBJ2-5, with 8 bases aligning to TRBD1. This CDR3 is 15 amino acids long. The trim removed 6 bases at V and 5 bases at J, leaving 11 bases unmatched. Germline CDR1 MDHEN, CDR2 SYDVKM.

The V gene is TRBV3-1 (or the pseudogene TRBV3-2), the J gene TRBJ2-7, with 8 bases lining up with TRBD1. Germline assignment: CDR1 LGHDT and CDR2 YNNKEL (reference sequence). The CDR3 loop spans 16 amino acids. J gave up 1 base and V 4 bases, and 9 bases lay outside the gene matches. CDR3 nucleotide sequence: TGTGCCAGCAGCCCAAGACCGGGACAGGAATCCTACGAGCAGTACTTC. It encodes CASSPRPGQESYEQYF.

The CDR3 bases are TGTGCCAGCAGTACGCAGAAGGGGGGGAGCTATGGCTACACCTTC. Its translation: CASSTQKGGSYGYTF. J is TRBJ1-2 and V is TRBV6-5; D is possibly TRBD1 (6 bases). The ends were cut back, 5 bases at V and 4 bases at J, with 17 bases in the middle. Germline lookup yields CDR1 MNHEY and CDR2 SVGAGI. CDR3 length: 15 amino acids.

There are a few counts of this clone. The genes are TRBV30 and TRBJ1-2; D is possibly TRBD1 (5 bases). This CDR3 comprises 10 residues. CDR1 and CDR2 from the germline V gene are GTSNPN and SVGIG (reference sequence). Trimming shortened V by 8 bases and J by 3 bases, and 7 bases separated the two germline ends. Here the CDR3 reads CAGGDYGYTF. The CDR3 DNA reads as TGTGCCGGAGGGGACTATGGCTACACCTTC.

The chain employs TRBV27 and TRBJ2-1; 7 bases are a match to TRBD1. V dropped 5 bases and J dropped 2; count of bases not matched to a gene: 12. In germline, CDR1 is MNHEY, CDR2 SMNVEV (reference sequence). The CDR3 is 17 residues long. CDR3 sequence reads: CASSPITTGYTYNEQFF. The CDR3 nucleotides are TGTGCCAGCAGTCCGATCACGACAGGGTACACCTACAATGAGCAGTTCTTC.

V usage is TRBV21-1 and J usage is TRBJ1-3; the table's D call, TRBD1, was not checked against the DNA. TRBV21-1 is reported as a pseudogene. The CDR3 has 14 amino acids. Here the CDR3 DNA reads TGTGCCAGCAGCGGGGACAGGGGGGGAAACACCATATATTTT. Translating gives CASSGDRGGNTIYF.